The 22 T cell receptor beta chains presented below share a single source sample, sequenced in a study of blood T cell repertoires in COVID-19. Profiling relied on immunoSEQ multiplex PCR, and the TCRdb table lists in-frame clones only, not all of them. The table lists 20,000 to 30,000 clones, more than 75% of them singletons, with about a fifth in the top ten. Source material: peripheral blood. The receptors derive from a woman of 80 years or more with acute or convalescent COVID-19.

This chain joins TRBV7-9 and TRBJ2-3, with TRBD2 identical over 9 bases. The CDR3 is 13 amino acids. Germline assignment: CDR1 SEHNR and CDR2 FQNEAQ (reference sequence). V lost 6 bases to trimming and J lost 10 bases; unmatched junction nucleotides: 8. The CDR3 region has the DNA TGTGCCAGCAGTCCCAGTAGCGGGAGTGCGCAGTATTTT. This gives the protein CASSPSSGSAQYF. Together with reference TRBV7-9 and TRBJ2-3, the CDR3 gives the full variable domain: DTGVSQNPRHKITKRGQNVTFRCDPISEHNRLYWYRQTLGQGPEFLTYFQNEAQLEKSRLLSDRFSAERPKGSFSTLEIQRTEQGDSAMYLCASSPSSGSAQYFGPGTRLTVL.

The chain couples TRBV12-3 or TRBV12-4 to TRBJ1-2; D is possibly TRBD1 (6 bases). This CDR3 is 13 amino acids long. V was clipped by 3 bases and J by 6 bases, with 11 bases between them. Written as DNA, the CDR3 is TGTGCCAGCAGTTTGAAGGCAGGGGATGGCTACACCTTC. As protein: CASSLKAGDGYTF.

The chain uses TRBV2 and TRBJ1-1; D is uncertain. This CDR3 comprises 13 residues. Germline CDR1 and CDR2: SNHLY and FYNNEI. Trimming pared 8 bases from V and 3 bases from J, leaving 13 bases between. CDR3 DNA: TGTGCCAGCCTCACCGACACCGACACTGAAGCTTTCTTT. This gives the protein CASLTDTDTEAFF.

The chain recombines TRBV18 with TRBJ1-4; 10 bases fit TRBD1. This CDR3 is 14 amino acids long. After removal of 8 bases from V and 7 bases from J, the junction contained 7 bases not matched to a gene. CDR1 is KGHSH and CDR2 is LQKENI in the germline V gene. DNA of the CDR3: TGTGCCAGCAGACCGGGACAGGGGTTTGAAAAACTGTTTTTT. Translation: CASRPGQGFEKLFF. Using reference TRBV18 and TRBJ1-4 for the parts outside the CDR3, the full variable domain is NAGVMQNPRHLVRRRGQEARLRCSPMKGHSHVYWYRQLPEEGLKFMVYLQKENIIDESGMPKERFSAEFPKEGPSILRIQQVVRGDSAAYFCASRPGQGFEKLFFGSGTQLSVL.

The chain uses TRBV5-6 and TRBJ2-6; TRBD1 might be the D (6 bases). Trimming removed 3 bases from V and 0 bases from J, with 7 bases in between. Germline lookup yields CDR1 SGHDT and CDR2 YYEEEE. This CDR3 comprises 15 residues. CDR3 region: CASSSQGSGANVLTF. The CDR3 DNA reads TGTGCCAGCAGCTCACAGGGCTCTGGGGCCAACGTCCTGACTTTC. Using reference TRBV5-6 and TRBJ2-6 for the parts outside the CDR3, the full variable domain is DAGVTQSPTHLIKTRGQQVTLRCSPKSGHDTVSWYQQALGQGPQFIFQYYEEEERQRGNFPDRFSGHQFPNYSSELNVNALLLGDSALYLCASSSQGSGANVLTFGAGSRLTVL.

The chain links TRBV6-6 to TRBJ2-7; 9 nucleotides align to TRBD2. V dropped 5 bases and J dropped 2; count of bases not matched to a gene: 7. Germline lookup yields CDR1 MNHNY and CDR2 SVGAGI (reference sequence). The CDR3 loop spans 15 amino acids. CDR3 sequence (DNA): TGTGCCAGCAGTGACCCTAGCGGGACAGCCTACGAGCAGTACTTC. Amino acids: CASSDPSGTAYEQYF.

CDR3 sequence (DNA): TGTGCCAGCCCGACTGACTCGAACACCGGGGAGCTGTTTTTT. Translated: CASPTDSNTGELFF. The genes are TRBV6-5 and TRBJ2-2; D not resolved. Trimming removed 8 bases from V and 0 bases from J, with 10 bases in between. The CDR3 runs to 14 residues. CDR1 is MNHEY, CDR2 SVGAGI, per germline.

The chain uses TRBV5-1 and TRBJ2-2; perhaps TRBD2 as D (6 bases). V was clipped by 0 bases and J by 7 bases, with 13 bases between them. This CDR3 region has 15 residues. CDR1 SGHRS and CDR2 YFSETQ come from the germline V gene. In DNA form, the CDR3 reads TGCGCCAGCAGCTTGGACGGGAGAGGAGGCGGGGAGCTGTTTTTT. Translated: CASSLDGRGGGELFF.

The chain uses TRBV28 and TRBJ2-1, with a weak D call TRBD2 (5 bases). The V end lost 5 bases, the J end lost 1 base, and 12 bases lay between the germline ends. CDR3 length equals 15 residues. The germline gives CDR1 MDHEN, CDR2 SYDVKM. The CDR3 spells CASSAGPGSYNEQFF. The CDR3 nucleotides are TGTGCCAGCAGTGCGGGCCCGGGGTCCTACAATGAGCAGTTCTTC.

The gene calls are TRBV2 and TRBJ2-1; D is undetermined. V was trimmed by 7 bases and J by 4 bases, leaving 11 bases between them. The CDR3 contains 13 residues. The germline gives CDR1 SNHLY, CDR2 FYNNEI. In DNA form, the CDR3 reads TGTGCCAGCAACACGGAGCCTTACAATGAGCAGTTCTTC. Residues: CASNTEPYNEQFF.

V gene TRBV30 combines with J gene TRBJ2-2; TRBD2 agrees at 10 bases. Germline V CDR1 and CDR2: GTSNPN, SVGIG (reference sequence). The CDR3 runs to 16 residues. Unmatched junction bases numbered 10, after V lost 6 bases and J lost 3 bases. This CDR3 is CACPPRSGGDTGELFF. The CDR3 DNA reads as TGTGCCTGCCCCCCGCGGAGCGGGGGGGACACCGGGGAGCTGTTTTTT.

A single count supports this clone. The rearrangement links TRBV3-1 (or the pseudogene TRBV3-2) to TRBJ2-3; D unresolved. Trimming pared 3 bases from V and 2 bases from J, leaving 12 bases between. Germline CDR1 and CDR2: LGHDT and YNNKEL (reference sequence). This CDR3 has 15 residues. CDR3 in amino acids: CASSHEVTNTDTQYF. The CDR3 region has the DNA TGTGCCAGCAGCCACGAGGTTACAAACACAGATACGCAGTATTTT.

The chain uses TRBV6-1 and TRBJ1-2; no reliable D call. This CDR3 comprises 15 residues. Trimming cost V 2 bases and J 0 bases, with 10 bases left between them. Germline loops: CDR1 MNHNS, CDR2 SASEGT. The CDR3 loop reads CASSEMSVTNYGYTF. In nucleotides, the CDR3 is TGTGCCAGCAGTGAAATGTCGGTGACTAACTATGGCTACACCTTC.

The chain uses TRBV6-1 and TRBJ2-7; D uncertain. Per the germline V gene, CDR1 is MNHNS and CDR2 is SASEGT. This CDR3 has 13 residues. Trimming took off 2 bases at V and 1 base at J, with 6 bases between the two ends. The CDR3 DNA reads TGTGCCAGCAGTGAATCCCAATCCTACGAGCAGTACTTC. Translating it yields CASSESQSYEQYF.

This clone was seen a few times. The chain employs TRBV7-2 and TRBJ2-7, with a weak D call TRBD2 (6 bases). CDR1 and CDR2 (germline): SGHTA, FQGNSA. There are 14 residues in the CDR3. The V end lost 5 bases, the J end lost 5 bases, and 16 bases lay between the germline ends. The CDR3 coding sequence is TGTGCCAGCAGCCGGGGACCCGGGAGTGACGAGCAGTACTTC. It translates to CASSRGPGSDEQYF.

The CDR3 DNA reads as TGTGCCAGCAGCTTAGGTCTAGCGGGGAACACCGGGGAGCTGTTTTTT. It yields the protein CASSLGLAGNTGELFF. The genes are TRBV5-4 and TRBJ2-2; TRBD2 aligns across 8 bases. The CDR3 covers 16 residues. J lost 1 base, V lost 2 bases, and 4 bases had no gene match. Germline V gene lookup returns CDR1 SGHNT and CDR2 YYREEE (reference sequence).

The chain uses TRBV9 and TRBJ2-1; 7 nucleotides line up with TRBD2. The germline V gene encodes CDR1 SGDLS and CDR2 YYNGEE. V shed 2 bases, J shed 4 bases, and the junction held 12 bases outside the gene matches. The CDR3 runs 17 residues. In DNA, the CDR3 is TGTGCCAGCAGCGTGCAAACCGGGACTAACTTTTACAATGAGCAGTTCTTC. It yields the protein CASSVQTGTNFYNEQFF.

The J gene is TRBJ2-2, the V gene TRBV10-3, with TRBD2 matching over 10 bases. J gave up 2 bases and V 4 bases, and 10 bases lay outside the gene matches. The CDR3 runs 18 residues. Germline assignment: CDR1 ENHRY and CDR2 SYGVKD. The DNA for the CDR3 is TGTGCCATCAGTGCCCCGGCTAGCGGGGGTAAAAACACCGGGGAGCTGTTTTTT. It specifies CAISAPASGGKNTGELFF.

The chain couples TRBV15 to TRBJ1-1; perhaps TRBD1 as D (6 bases). The germline V and J ends were trimmed by 3 bases and 2 bases, with 13 bases remaining between them. The CDR3 runs 15 residues. Germline V CDR1 and CDR2: LNHNV, YYDKDF (reference sequence). CDR3 loop: CATSRDPDSNTEAFF. DNA of the CDR3: TGTGCCACCAGCAGGGATCCGGACAGTAACACTGAAGCTTTCTTT. The full variable domain, its missing parts supplied by reference TRBV15 and TRBJ1-1, is DAMVIQNPRYQVTQFGKPVTLSCSQTLNHNVMYWYQQKSSQAPKLLFHYYDKDFNNEADTPDNFQSRRPNTSFCFLDIRSPGLGDTAMYLCATSRDPDSNTEAFFGQGTRLTVV.

The chain combines TRBV7-2 with TRBJ2-5, with D unresolved. Germline V gene sequence: CDR1 SGHTA, CDR2 FQGNSA. This CDR3 is 12 amino acids long. V shed 3 bases and J shed 7 bases, with 9 bases lying between them. The DNA for the CDR3 is TGTGCCAGCAGCTTCGTCCCGAGGACCCAGTACTTC. Its translation: CASSFVPRTQYF.

The chain carries TRBV3-1 (or the pseudogene TRBV3-2) and TRBJ1-1; weak D call: TRBD1 (5 bases). The CDR3 is made up of 16 amino acids. The germline V gene encodes CDR1 LGHDT and CDR2 YNNKEL (reference sequence). With 1 base removed from V and 1 base from J, the gap between germline ends came to 13 bases. The CDR3 nucleotides read TGTGCCAGCAGCCAAGTTCGAAGGGGAGGGAACACTGAAGCTTTCTTT. Amino acid sequence: CASSQVRRGGNTEAFF.

The rearrangement uses TRBV4-1 and TRBJ1-1; D is undetermined. V was trimmed by 4 bases and J by 1 base, leaving 10 bases between them. This CDR3 region has 14 residues. Germline V gives CDR1 MGHRA, CDR2 YSYEKL. The CDR3 is CASSLSAQNTEAFF. In DNA, the CDR3 is TGCGCCAGCAGCCTGAGTGCCCAGAACACTGAAGCTTTCTTT.